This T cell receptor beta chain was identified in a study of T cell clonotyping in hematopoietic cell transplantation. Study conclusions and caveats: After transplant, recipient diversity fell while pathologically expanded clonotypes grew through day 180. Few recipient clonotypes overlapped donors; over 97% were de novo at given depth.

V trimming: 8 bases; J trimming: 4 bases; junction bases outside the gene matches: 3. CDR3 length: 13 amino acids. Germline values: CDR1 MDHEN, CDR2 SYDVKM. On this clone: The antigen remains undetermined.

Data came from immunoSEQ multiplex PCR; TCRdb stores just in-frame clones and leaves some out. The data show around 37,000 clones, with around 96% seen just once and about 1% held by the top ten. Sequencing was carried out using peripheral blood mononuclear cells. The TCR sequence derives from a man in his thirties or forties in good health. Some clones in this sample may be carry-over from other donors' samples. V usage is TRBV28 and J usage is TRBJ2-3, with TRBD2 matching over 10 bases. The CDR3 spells CASGTSVADTQYF. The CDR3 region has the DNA TGTGCCAGCGGGACTAGCGTGGCAGATACGCAGTATTTT.